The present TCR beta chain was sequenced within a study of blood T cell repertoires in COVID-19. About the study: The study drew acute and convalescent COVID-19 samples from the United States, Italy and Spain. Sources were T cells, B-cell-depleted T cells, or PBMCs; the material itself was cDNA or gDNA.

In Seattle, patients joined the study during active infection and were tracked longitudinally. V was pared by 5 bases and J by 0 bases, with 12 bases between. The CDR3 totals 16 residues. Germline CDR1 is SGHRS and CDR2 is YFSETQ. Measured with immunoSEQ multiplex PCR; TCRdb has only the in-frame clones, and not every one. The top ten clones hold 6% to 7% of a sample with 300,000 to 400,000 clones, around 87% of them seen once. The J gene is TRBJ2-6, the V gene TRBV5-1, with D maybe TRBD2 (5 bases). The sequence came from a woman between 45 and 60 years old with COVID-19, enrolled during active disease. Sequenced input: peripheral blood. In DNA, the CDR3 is TGCGCCAGCAGAGCGGTCGTCGTCTCTGGGGCCAACGTCCTGACTTTC. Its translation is CASRAVVVSGANVLTF.